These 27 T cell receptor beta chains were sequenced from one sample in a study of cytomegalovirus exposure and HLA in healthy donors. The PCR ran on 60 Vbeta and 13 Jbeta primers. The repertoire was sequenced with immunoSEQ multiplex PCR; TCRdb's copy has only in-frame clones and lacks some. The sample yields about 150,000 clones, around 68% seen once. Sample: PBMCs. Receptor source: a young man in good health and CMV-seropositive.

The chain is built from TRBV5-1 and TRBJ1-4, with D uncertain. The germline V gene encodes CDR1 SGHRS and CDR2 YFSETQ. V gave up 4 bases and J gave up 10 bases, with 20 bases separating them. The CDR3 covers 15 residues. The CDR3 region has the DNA TGCGCCAGCAGCCAATTTGCGGGGTCGGAGGGAAAACTGTTTTTT. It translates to CASSQFAGSEGKLFF.

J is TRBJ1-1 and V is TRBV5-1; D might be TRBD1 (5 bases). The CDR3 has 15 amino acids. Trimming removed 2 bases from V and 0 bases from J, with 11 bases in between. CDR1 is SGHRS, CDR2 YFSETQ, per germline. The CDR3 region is CASSLKIGVNTEAFF. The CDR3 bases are TGCGCCAGCAGCTTAAAAATAGGGGTGAACACTGAAGCTTTCTTT. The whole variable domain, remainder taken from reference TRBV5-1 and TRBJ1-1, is KAGVTQTPRYLIKTRGQQVTLSCSPISGHRSVSWYQQTPGQGLQFLFEYFSETQRNKGNFPGRFSGRQFSNSRSEMNVSTLELGDSALYLCASSLKIGVNTEAFFGQGTRLTVV.

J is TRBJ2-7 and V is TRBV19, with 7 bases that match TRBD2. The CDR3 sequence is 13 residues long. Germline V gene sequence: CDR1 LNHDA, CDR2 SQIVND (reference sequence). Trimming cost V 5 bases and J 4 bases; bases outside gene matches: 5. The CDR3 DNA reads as TGTGCCAGTAGTGGCGGGGGACGTTACGAGCAGTACTTC. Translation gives CASSGGGRYEQYF.

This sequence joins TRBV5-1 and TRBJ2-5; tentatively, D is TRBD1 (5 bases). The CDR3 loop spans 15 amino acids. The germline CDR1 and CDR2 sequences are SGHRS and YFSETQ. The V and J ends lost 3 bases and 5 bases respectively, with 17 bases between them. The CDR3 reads CASSSVVSGPETQYF. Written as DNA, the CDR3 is TGCGCCAGCAGCTCGGTGGTTTCAGGGCCCGAGACCCAGTACTTC.

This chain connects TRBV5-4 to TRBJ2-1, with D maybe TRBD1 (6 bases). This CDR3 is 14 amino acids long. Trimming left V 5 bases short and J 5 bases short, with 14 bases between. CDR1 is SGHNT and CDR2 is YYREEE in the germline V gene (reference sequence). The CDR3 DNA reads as TGTGCCAGCAGAGGGGACACGCACAACAATGAGCAGTTCTTC. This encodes CASRGDTHNNEQFF. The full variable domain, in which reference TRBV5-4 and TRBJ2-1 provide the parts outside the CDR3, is ETGVTQSPTHLIKTRGQQVTLRCSSQSGHNTVSWYQQALGQGPQFIFQYYREEENGRGNFPPRFSGLQFPNYSSELNVNALELDDSALYLCASRGDTHNNEQFFGPGTRLTVL.

Written as DNA, the CDR3 is TGTGCCAGCAGTGAATATACGGACAGGGAAACTGAAGCTTTCTTT. Encoded protein: CASSEYTDRETEAFF. The chain couples TRBV25-1 to TRBJ1-1, with TRBD1 matching 8 bases. Trimming removed 0 bases from V and 5 bases from J; junction bases left unmatched: 5. CDR1 is MGHDK, CDR2 SYGVNS, per germline. The CDR3 spans 15 residues.

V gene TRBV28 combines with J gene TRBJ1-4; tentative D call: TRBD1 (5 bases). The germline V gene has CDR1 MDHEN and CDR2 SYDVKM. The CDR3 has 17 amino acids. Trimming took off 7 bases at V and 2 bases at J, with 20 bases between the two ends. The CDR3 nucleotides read TGTGCCAGCACCTCCAGGGTCCAGACGTTTACTAATGAAAAACTGTTTTTT. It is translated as CASTSRVQTFTNEKLFF.

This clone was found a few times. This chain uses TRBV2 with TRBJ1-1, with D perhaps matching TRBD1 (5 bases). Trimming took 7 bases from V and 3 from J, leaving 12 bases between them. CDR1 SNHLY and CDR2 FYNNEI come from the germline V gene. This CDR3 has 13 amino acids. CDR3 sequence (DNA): TGTGCCAGCAAGGGCCAGGGATACACTGAAGCTTTCTTT. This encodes CASKGQGYTEAFF.

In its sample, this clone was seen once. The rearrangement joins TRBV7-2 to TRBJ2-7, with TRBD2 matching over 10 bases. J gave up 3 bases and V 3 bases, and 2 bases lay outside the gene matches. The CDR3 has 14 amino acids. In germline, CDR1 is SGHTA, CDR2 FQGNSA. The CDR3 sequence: CASSFRTSGYEQYF. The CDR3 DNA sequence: TGTGCCAGCAGCTTCCGGACTAGCGGCTACGAGCAGTACTTC.

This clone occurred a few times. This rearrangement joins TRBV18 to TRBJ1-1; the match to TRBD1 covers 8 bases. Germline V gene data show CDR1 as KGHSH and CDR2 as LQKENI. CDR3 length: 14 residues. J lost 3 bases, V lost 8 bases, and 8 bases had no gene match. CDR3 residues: CASNRDRPYTEAFF. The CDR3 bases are TGTGCCAGCAACAGGGACAGGCCTTACACTGAAGCTTTCTTT.

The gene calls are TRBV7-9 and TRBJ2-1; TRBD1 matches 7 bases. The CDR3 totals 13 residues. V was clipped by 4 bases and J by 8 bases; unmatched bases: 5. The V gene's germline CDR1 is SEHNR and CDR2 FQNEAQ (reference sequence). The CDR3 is CASSWGQSHEQFF. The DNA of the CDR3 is TGTGCCAGCAGCTGGGGACAGTCCCATGAGCAGTTCTTC. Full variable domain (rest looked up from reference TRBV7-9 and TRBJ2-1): DTGVSQNPRHKITKRGQNVTFRCDPISEHNRLYWYRQTLGQGPEFLTYFQNEAQLEKSRLLSDRFSAERPKGSFSTLEIQRTEQGDSAMYLCASSWGQSHEQFFGPGTRLTVL.

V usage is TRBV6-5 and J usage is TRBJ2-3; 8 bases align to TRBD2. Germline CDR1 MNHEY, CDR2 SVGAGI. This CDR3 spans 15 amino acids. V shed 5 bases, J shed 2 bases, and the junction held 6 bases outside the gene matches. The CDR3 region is CASSNGGGYTDTQYF. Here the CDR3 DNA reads TGTGCCAGCAGTAACGGGGGGGGATACACAGATACGCAGTATTTT.

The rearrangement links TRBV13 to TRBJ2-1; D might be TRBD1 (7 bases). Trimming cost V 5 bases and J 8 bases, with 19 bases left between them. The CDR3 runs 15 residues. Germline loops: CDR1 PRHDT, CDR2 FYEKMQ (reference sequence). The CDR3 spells CASSPDREVSDEQFF. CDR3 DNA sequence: TGTGCCAGCAGCCCAGACAGGGAGGTTTCCGATGAGCAGTTCTTC. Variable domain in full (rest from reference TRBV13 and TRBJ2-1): AAGVIQSPRHLIKEKRETATLKCYPIPRHDTVYWYQQGPGQDPQFLISFYEKMQSDKGSIPDRFSAQQFSDYHSELNMSSLELGDSALYFCASSPDREVSDEQFFGPGTRLTVL.

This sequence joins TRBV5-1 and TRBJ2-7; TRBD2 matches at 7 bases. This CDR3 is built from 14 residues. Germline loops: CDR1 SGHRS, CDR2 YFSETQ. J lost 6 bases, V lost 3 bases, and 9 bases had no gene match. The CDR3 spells CASSSGLVGFEQYF. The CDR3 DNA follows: TGCGCCAGCAGCTCCGGACTAGTAGGCTTCGAGCAGTACTTC. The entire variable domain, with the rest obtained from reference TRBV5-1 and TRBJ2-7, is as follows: KAGVTQTPRYLIKTRGQQVTLSCSPISGHRSVSWYQQTPGQGLQFLFEYFSETQRNKGNFPGRFSGRQFSNSRSEMNVSTLELGDSALYLCASSSGLVGFEQYFGPGTRLTVT.

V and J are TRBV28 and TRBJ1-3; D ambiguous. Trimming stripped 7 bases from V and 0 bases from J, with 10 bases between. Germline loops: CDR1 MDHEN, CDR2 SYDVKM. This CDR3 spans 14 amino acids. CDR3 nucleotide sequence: TGTGCCAGCATCCTCGGGAGCTCTGGAAACACCATATATTTT. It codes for CASILGSSGNTIYF.

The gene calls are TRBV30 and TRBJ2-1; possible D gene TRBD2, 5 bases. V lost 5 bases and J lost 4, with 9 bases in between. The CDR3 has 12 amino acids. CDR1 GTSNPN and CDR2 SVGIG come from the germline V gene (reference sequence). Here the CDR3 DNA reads TGTGCCTGGGAGGGTTCATACAATGAGCAGTTCTTC. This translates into CAWEGSYNEQFF.

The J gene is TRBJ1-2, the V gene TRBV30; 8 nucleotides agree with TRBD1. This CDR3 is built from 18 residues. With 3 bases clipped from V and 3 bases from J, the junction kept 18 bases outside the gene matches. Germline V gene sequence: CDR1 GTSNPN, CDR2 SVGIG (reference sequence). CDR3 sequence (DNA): TGTGCCTGGAGATATATCGGACAGGGAGAGGGGCATGACTATGGCTACACCTTC. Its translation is CAWRYIGQGEGHDYGYTF.

This chain's CDR3 is CASSHTGQGRDGTQYF. Written as DNA, the CDR3 is TGTGCCAGCAGCCATACTGGACAGGGCCGGGATGGGACCCAGTACTTC. The chain carries TRBV11-1 and TRBJ2-5; 8 bases are a match to TRBD1. The CDR3 has 16 residues. Germline CDR1 reads SGHAT; CDR2 reads FQDESV (reference sequence). V lost 5 bases to trimming and J lost 7 bases; unmatched junction nucleotides: 15.

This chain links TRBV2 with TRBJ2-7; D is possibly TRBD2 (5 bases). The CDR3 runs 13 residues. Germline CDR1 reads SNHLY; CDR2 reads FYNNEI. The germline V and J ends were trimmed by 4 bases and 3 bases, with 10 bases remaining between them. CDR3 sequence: CASSGVGDYEQYF. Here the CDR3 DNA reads TGTGCCAGCAGTGGGGTCGGGGACTACGAGCAGTACTTC.

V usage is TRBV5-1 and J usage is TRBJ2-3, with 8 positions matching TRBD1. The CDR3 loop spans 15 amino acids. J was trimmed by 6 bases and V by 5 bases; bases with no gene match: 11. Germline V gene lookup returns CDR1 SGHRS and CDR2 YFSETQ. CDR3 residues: CASSLGQGGRDTQYF. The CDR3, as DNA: TGCGCCAGCAGTTTAGGACAGGGAGGAAGGGATACGCAGTATTTT.

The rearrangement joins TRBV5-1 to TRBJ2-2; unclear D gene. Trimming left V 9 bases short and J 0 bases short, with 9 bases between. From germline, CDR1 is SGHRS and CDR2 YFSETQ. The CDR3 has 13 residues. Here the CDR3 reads CATKRANTGELFF. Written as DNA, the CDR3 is TGCGCCACCAAACGAGCGAACACCGGGGAGCTGTTTTTT.

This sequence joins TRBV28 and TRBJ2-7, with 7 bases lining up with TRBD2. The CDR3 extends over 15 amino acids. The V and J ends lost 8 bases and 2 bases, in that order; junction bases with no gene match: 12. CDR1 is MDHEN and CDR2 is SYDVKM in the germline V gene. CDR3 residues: CASGTLERGAYEQYF. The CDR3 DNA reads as TGTGCCAGCGGTACCTTGGAGCGGGGAGCCTACGAGCAGTACTTC.

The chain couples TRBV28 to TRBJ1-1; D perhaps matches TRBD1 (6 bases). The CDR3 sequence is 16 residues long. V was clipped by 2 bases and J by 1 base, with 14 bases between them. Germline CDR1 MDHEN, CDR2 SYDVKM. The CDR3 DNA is TGTGCCAGCAGTTTACACGAGGGACAAGAGAACACTGAAGCTTTCTTT. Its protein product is CASSLHEGQENTEAFF.

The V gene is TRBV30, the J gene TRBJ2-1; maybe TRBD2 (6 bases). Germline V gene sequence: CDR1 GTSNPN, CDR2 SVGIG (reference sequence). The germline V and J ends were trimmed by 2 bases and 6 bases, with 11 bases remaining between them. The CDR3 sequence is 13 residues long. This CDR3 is CAWSFGGSNEQFF. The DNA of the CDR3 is TGTGCCTGGAGTTTTGGGGGGAGCAATGAGCAGTTCTTC.

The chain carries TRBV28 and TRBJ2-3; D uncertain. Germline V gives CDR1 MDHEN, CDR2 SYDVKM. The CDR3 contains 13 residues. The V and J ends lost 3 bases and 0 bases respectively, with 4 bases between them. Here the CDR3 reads CASSFGSTDTQYF. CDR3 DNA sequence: TGTGCCAGCAGTTTCGGTAGCACAGATACGCAGTATTTT.

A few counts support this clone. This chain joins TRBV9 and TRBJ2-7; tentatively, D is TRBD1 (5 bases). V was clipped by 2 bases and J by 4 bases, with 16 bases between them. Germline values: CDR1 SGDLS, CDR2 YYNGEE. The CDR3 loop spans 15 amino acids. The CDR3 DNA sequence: TGTGCCAGCAGCGTTGGGGCGAGCGCCTTGTACGAGCAGTACTTC. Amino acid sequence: CASSVGASALYEQYF.

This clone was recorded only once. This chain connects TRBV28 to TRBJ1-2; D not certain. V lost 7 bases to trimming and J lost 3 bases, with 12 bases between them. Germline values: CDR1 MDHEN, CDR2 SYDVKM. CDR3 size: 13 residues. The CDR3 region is CASKLGRDYGYTF. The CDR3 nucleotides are TGTGCCAGCAAACTAGGGAGGGACTATGGCTACACCTTC.